The sequence of this T cell receptor beta chain was determined in a study of T cell clonality in common variable immunodeficiency. Whole-study results and caveats: Reportedly, TCR beta sequences from common variable immunodeficiency showed fewer deletions and N-nucleotide insertions. TCRbeta clonality was increased in CVID versus healthy controls.

Looked up from germline, CDR1 is MNHNS and CDR2 is SASEGT. The CDR3 contains 13 residues. Unmatched junction bases numbered 6, after V lost 4 bases and J lost 6 bases. No CVID subject was ill or on immunomodulatory drugs when sampled. Data came from immunoSEQ multiplex PCR; TCRdb stores just in-frame clones and leaves some out. The data show more than 30,000 clones, none appearing only once, with about 5% held by the ten largest. On this clone itself: Antigen: not known. The sequenced fragment ends 3 residues before the CDR3 boundary, so the rest is inferred from the germline J gene.

This TCR derives from a human donor with common variable immunodeficiency. Input material: peripheral blood mononuclear cells. The chain combines TRBV6-1 with TRBJ2-7, with 7 nucleotides matching TRBD1. The CDR3 is CASSGGGKREQYF. Incomplete CDR3 DNA: TGTGCCAGCAGTGGAGGGGGCAAGCGCGAG.